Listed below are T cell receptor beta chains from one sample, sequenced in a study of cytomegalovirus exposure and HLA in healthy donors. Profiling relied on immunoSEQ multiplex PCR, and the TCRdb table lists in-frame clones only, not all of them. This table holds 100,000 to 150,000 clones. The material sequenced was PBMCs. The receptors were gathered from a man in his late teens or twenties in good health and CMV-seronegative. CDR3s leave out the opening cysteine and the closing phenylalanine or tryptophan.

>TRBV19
ASSIGGTGGNNNEQF
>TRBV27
ASSVTGDNYGYT
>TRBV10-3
AISEAGADTEAF
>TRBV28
ASSPRGLSSYEQY
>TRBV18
ASSSLTGTTGNTIY
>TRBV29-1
SVAGDGAKNIQY
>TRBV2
ASRFPGATNEKLF
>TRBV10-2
ASSSNRGGMETQY
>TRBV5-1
ASSLGVRVHSTNEKLF
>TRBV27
ASSLRSVNTEAF
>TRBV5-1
ASSLLGPLRFGQY
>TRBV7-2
ASNGQGGVGGYT
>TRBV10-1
ASSEIGAGGHRGAV
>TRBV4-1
ASSQAGTEQY
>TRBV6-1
ASSEALTMNTEAF
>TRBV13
ASSGPGLAGNNEQF
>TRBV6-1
ASSGEVREKLF
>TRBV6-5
ASSSPGEEKLF
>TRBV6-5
ASSYSGTGNTEAF
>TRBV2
ASSGQGNTEAF
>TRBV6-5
ASSRPGDSWY
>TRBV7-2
ASSLDPRSTDQY
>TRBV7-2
ASRGGVYTEAF
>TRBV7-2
ASSLVLFRRGGYTGELF
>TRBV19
ASSIGLGIYEQY
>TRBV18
ASSPVAGFGNTEAF
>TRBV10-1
ASSDLMAGDLYEQY
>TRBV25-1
ASSDGGLSNEQF
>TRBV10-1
ASSPKTGMNEQF
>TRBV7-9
ASSFGLANTQETQY
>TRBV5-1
ASSLGTGDEAF
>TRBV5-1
ASSLVTGGINYGYT
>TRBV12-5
ASGPRAGVVTQY
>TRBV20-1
SARISYEQY
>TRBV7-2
ASTLDRGIYGYT
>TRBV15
ATSRDGTSRANEQF
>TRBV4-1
ASSHWTGKADTQY
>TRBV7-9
ASQYPTGQSYSPLH
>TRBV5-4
ASSPLGPGETQY
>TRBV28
ASSLGGGVEETQY
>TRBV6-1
ASSARQSSNSPLH
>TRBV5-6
ASRHSGRDEQY
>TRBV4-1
ASSQESGRALGQF
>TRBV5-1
ASSFQGNTEAF
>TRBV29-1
SVEPYRGTLQETQY
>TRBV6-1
ASSFSTQNTEAF
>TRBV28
ASSPGTGVYYT
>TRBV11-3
ASSPRTGELF
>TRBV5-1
ASSQLAGGPQETQY
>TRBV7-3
ASSSFYEQY
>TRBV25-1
ASSDSGPSYGYT
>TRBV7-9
ASSFKGGSTGELF
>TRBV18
ASSLTGQGAYEQY
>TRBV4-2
ASSQAHGIEASEQY